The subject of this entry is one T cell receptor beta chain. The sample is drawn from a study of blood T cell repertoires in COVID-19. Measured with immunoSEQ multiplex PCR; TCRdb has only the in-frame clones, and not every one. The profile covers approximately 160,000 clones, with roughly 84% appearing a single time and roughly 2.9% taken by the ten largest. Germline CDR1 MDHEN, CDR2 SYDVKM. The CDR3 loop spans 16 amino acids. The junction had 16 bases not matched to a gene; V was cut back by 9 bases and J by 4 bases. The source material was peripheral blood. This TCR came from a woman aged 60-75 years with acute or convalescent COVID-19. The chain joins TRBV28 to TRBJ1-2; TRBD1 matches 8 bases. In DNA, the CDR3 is TGTGCCAGTTCGGGACAGGTCGGGGCGATAGGCTATGGCTACACCTTC. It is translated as CASSGQVGAIGYGYTF.